The 21 T cell receptor beta chains below were found in one sample sequenced in a study of molecular identifiers for immune sequencing clone quantification. TCRdb ran MiXCR on the PCR reads and lists one entry per CDR3 protein. The table records around 54,000 distinct CDR3 sequences, approximately 26% of them present only once. Sequencing used naive CD8+ T cells from blood, with Jurkat cell RNA spiked in. Subset noted: FACS-sorted CD8+CD4-CCR7+CD45RA+ naive T cells. The receptors stem from a human donor in good health. Some libraries in this study had Jurkat cell RNA spiked in.

The sample holds many counts of this clonotype. The chain couples TRBV28 to TRBJ2-7; 8 bases agree with TRBD1. The ends lost 4 bases at V and 6 bases at J; junction bases unmatched: 5. Germline V gene data show CDR1 as MDHEN and CDR2 as SYDVKM. This CDR3 is built from 13 residues. CDR3 bases: TGTGCCAGCAGTTCAGACAGGGGCGGCGAGCAGTACTTC. Its protein product is CASSSDRGGEQYF.

This clonotype appeared many times. V and J are TRBV9 and TRBJ2-1; D unresolved. Trimming stripped 0 bases from V and 4 bases from J, with 8 bases between. Germline values: CDR1 SGDLS, CDR2 YYNGEE. CDR3 length: 14 amino acids. CDR3 nucleotides: TGTGCCAGCAGCGTAGGGACGGTATACAATGAGCAGTTCTTC. It codes for CASSVGTVYNEQFF.

In this sample, this clonotype turned up many times. The J gene is TRBJ2-7, the V gene TRBV27; D unclear. This CDR3 is 13 amino acids long. V dropped 3 bases and J dropped 2 bases, with 8 bases sitting between them. Germline V gene lookup returns CDR1 MNHEY and CDR2 SMNVEV (reference sequence). The CDR3 sequence is CASSFAATYEQYF. CDR3 DNA: TGTGCCAGCAGTTTCGCGGCCACCTACGAGCAGTACTTC.

This clonotype was observed many times. The chain recombines TRBV7-9 with TRBJ2-5; tentative D call: TRBD2 (5 bases). Trimming cost V 4 bases and J 4 bases, with 10 bases left between them. CDR1 is SEHNR and CDR2 is FQNEAQ in the germline V gene (reference sequence). The CDR3 has 13 residues. CDR3 sequence: CASSSPSGETQYF. CDR3 DNA sequence: TGTGCCAGCAGCTCACCCAGCGGAGAGACCCAGTACTTC.

This clonotype was seen only a few times. The chain links TRBV9 to TRBJ1-1; D is undetermined. Trimming removed 0 bases at V and 4 bases at J, with 10 bases between. CDR3 length: 14 residues. Germline V gives CDR1 SGDLS, CDR2 YYNGEE. CDR3 loop: CASSVAPTVTEAFF. CDR3 sequence (DNA): TGTGCCAGCAGCGTAGCACCCACGGTCACTGAAGCTTTCTTT.

The rearrangement uses TRBV9 and TRBJ2-2; D is perhaps TRBD2 (5 bases). The germline V gene encodes CDR1 SGDLS and CDR2 YYNGEE. The CDR3 runs to 16 residues. The V and J ends lost 0 bases and 0 bases respectively, with 9 bases between them. CDR3 amino acids: CASSVEGGPNTGELFF. The CDR3 region has the DNA TGTGCCAGCAGCGTAGAAGGAGGACCGAACACCGGGGAGCTGTTTTTT. Full variable domain (rest looked up from reference TRBV9 and TRBJ2-2): DSGVTQTPKHLITATGQRVTLRCSPRSGDLSVYWYQQSLDQGLQFLIQYYNGEERAKGNILERFSAQQFPDLHSELNLSSLELGDSALYFCASSVEGGPNTGELFFGEGSRLTVL.

Remarks on this clonotype: A clone one base away is much larger, so this may be a read error. The rearrangement joins TRBV9 to TRBJ1-1; D unresolved. The CDR3 runs 15 residues. Germline CDR1 is SGDLS and CDR2 is YYNGEE. In DNA, the CDR3 is TGTGCCGGCAGCGTAGATTGGAGACCGAACACTGAAGCTTTCTTT. Translation: CAGSVDWRPNTEAFF.

This clonotype was seen at least ten times. The V gene is TRBV4-1, the J gene TRBJ1-1; D gene unclear. V dropped 4 bases and J dropped 8 bases, with 17 bases sitting between them. Germline V CDR1 and CDR2: MGHRA, YSYEKL. CDR3 size: 14 residues. The CDR3 nucleotides are TGCGCCAGCAGCCTAAGCCCGGCTTGGGAGGAAGCTTTCTTT. It is translated as CASSLSPAWEEAFF.

This clonotype was recorded once. A single base separates this from a much larger clone, so it may be a read error. The genes are TRBV6-1 and TRBJ2-5; D is possibly TRBD2 (6 bases). The CDR3 contains 16 residues. The germline gives CDR1 MNHNS, CDR2 SASEGT. In DNA form, the CDR3 reads TGTACCAGCAGTGAAGACTCCTTAGCGGACCAAGAGACCCAGTACTTC. Its translation: CTSSEDSLADQETQYF.

This clonotype came up a few times. V and J are TRBV4-1 and TRBJ1-6, with unresolved D. The CDR3 has 16 residues. The ends were cut back, 1 base at V and 0 bases at J, with 7 bases in the middle. Germline values: CDR1 MGHRA, CDR2 YSYEKL. CDR3 bases: TGCGCCAGCAGCCAAGTCCCAGCCTCCTATAATTCACCCCTCCACTTT. Residues: CASSQVPASYNSPLHF.

Concerning this clonotype itself: Just one base apart from a much larger clone, this may be a read error. The chain links TRBV20-1 to TRBJ1-6, with D maybe TRBD1 (5 bases). Trimming shortened V by 5 bases and J by 1 base, and 18 bases separated the two germline ends. This CDR3 has 17 residues. The germline CDR1 and CDR2 sequences are DFQATT and SNEGSKA (reference sequence). The CDR3 nucleotides are TGCAGTGCTCACCCGGGACGGGGGATTTCCTATAATTCACCCCTCCACTTT. Translated: CSAHPGRGISYNSPLHF.

This chain connects TRBV24-1 to TRBJ2-7; D possibly uses TRBD1 or TRBD2 (5 bases each). The CDR3 contains 15 residues. Germline V lookup: CDR1 KGHDR, CDR2 SFDVKD. V lost 3 bases to trimming and J lost 5 bases, with 16 bases between them. The CDR3 sequence: CATSDPMRGSDEQYF. CDR3 in DNA: TGTGCCACCAGTGATCCTATGAGGGGCAGCGACGAGCAGTACTTC.

The V and J genes are TRBV27 and TRBJ2-5; 8 bases align to TRBD2. Germline trimming cut 2 bases from V and 5 bases from J; bases unmatched to any gene: 10. Germline assignment: CDR1 MNHEY and CDR2 SMNVEV (reference sequence). The CDR3 consists of 16 residues. In DNA, the CDR3 is TGTGCCAGCAGTTTAACGTCACGGGGGGGCTTGGAGACCCAGTACTTC. Translated, it gives CASSLTSRGGLETQYF.

Many counts were recorded for this clonotype. The chain links TRBV13 to TRBJ2-5; possible D gene TRBD1, 6 bases. V was cut by 4 bases and J by 3 bases, with 9 bases left in between. CDR3 length: 13 residues. The germline gives CDR1 PRHDT, CDR2 FYEKMQ (reference sequence). The CDR3: CASSWGQEETQYF. DNA for the CDR3: TGTGCCAGCAGCTGGGGACAAGAAGAGACCCAGTACTTC.

This clonotype was recorded a few times. Given a much more abundant clone one base away, this may be a read error. The chain uses TRBV5-1 and TRBJ2-7; possibly TRBD1 or TRBD2 for D (6 bases each). The CDR3 loop spans 15 amino acids. Per the germline V gene, CDR1 is SGHRS and CDR2 is YFSETQ. CDR3 bases: TGCGCCAGCAGTTTCACGGGGGCGGAGACCTACGGGCAGTACTTC. Translated, it gives CASSFTGAETYGQYF. The variable domain in full, with the rest retrieved from reference TRBV5-1 and TRBJ2-7, is KAGVTQTPRYLIKTRGQQVTLSCSPISGHRSVSWYQQTPGQGLQFLFEYFSETQRNKGNFPGRFSGRQFSNSRSEMNVSTLELGDSALYLCASSFTGAETYGQYFGPGTRLTVT.

As regards this clonotype: This could be a read error, since a much larger clone is one nucleotide away. The CDR3 nucleotides read TGCGCCAGCACTCTCCCTTGGCAGTCCTTC. This translates into CASTLPWQSF. This chain joins TRBV5-1 and TRBJ2-7; D ambiguous. The CDR3 has 10 amino acids. CDR1 is SGHRS and CDR2 is YFSETQ in the germline V gene.

There are many counts of this clonotype. This CDR3 is CASSSSLAGTDTQYF. CDR3 bases: TGTGCCAGCAGCTCCAGCCTAGCGGGCACAGATACGCAGTATTTT. The J gene is TRBJ2-3, the V gene TRBV7-9; the match to TRBD2 covers 7 bases. The CDR3 loop spans 15 amino acids. The ends lost 4 bases at V and 1 base at J; junction bases unmatched: 5. CDR1 and CDR2 from the germline V gene are SEHNR and FQNEAQ (reference sequence).

In this sample, this clonotype turned up many times. The rearrangement uses TRBV28 and TRBJ2-7, with 10 bases that match TRBD2. The length of the CDR3 is 16 residues. V lost 5 bases to trimming and J lost 0 bases; unmatched junction nucleotides: 7. CDR1 MDHEN and CDR2 SYDVKM come from the germline V gene. CDR3 protein: CASSPPGLASSYEQYF. In DNA form, the CDR3 reads TGTGCCAGCAGTCCGCCGGGACTAGCGTCCTCCTACGAGCAGTACTTC.

Comments on this clonotype: A much bigger clone sits one base away, suggesting this may be a read error. The chain couples TRBV6-1 to TRBJ1-6; D not resolved. Trimming pared 0 bases from V and 3 bases from J, leaving 9 bases between. CDR1 is MNHNS, CDR2 SASEGT, per germline. There are 16 residues in the CDR3. CDR3 sequence reads: CASSEALHSYNSPLHF. The CDR3 DNA is TGTGCCAGCAGTGAAGCGCTTCACAGCTATAATTCACCCCTCCACTTT.

As for this clonotype: One end of the junction varies from germline; a read error may be responsible. The chain recombines TRBV5-3 with TRBJ1-5; D may be TRBD1 (5 bases). TRBV5-3 is reported as an ORF; its role is uncertain. CDR3 length equals 17 residues. CDR3 sequence reads: CASSLWDGEYSNQPQLF. The CDR3 DNA is TGTGCCAGCAGCTTGTGGGACGGAGAATATAGCAATCAGCCCCAGCTTTTT.

The V gene is TRBV7-2, the J gene TRBJ2-1; no clear D gene. Trimming took off 1 base at V and 15 bases at J, with 16 bases between the two ends. The CDR3 is 13 residues long. Germline-derived CDR1 and CDR2 are SGHTA and FQGNSA. In DNA form, the CDR3 reads TGTGCCAGCAGCTTAGACTCCTACAATGCGCCGTTCTTC. This sequence encodes CASSLDSYNAPFF.